What follows are 20 T cell receptor beta chains derived from one specimen sequenced in a study of blood T cell repertoires in COVID-19. Some clones are missing from TCRdb's copy, which holds only in-frame ones; the method was immunoSEQ multiplex PCR. The table shows 120,000 to 150,000 clones, with around 87% occurring only once. Sequencing was carried out using PBMCs or T cells enriched from blood (not recorded which). These receptors were taken from a woman aged 25 to 39 with acute COVID-19.

This clone was observed a few times. The V and J genes are TRBV7-8 and TRBJ2-7, with 10 nucleotides matching TRBD1. Looked up from germline, CDR1 is SGHVS and CDR2 is FQNEAQ. The CDR3 is made up of 16 amino acids. Germline trimming cut 1 base from V and 7 bases from J; bases unmatched to any gene: 10. The CDR3 DNA sequence: TGTGCCAGCAGCTTAGGACCCCGACAGGGGGCTGGGGAGCAGTACTTC. This codes for CASSLGPRQGAGEQYF.

The chain uses TRBV27 and TRBJ2-1; D unresolved. V was clipped by 4 bases and J by 6 bases, with 13 bases between them. The CDR3 length is 14 residues. CDR1 and CDR2 (germline): MNHEY, SMNVEV (reference sequence). The CDR3 spells CASSSPSPGNEQFF. CDR3 nucleotide sequence: TGTGCCAGCAGTTCCCCTTCCCCCGGCAATGAGCAGTTCTTC.

This clone was counted ten times or more. The chain uses TRBV4-3 and TRBJ2-7; D is uncertain. This CDR3 is 14 amino acids long. Trimming shortened V by 0 bases and J by 3 bases, and 9 bases separated the two germline ends. Germline assignment: CDR1 LGHNA and CDR2 YSLEER. CDR3 sequence (DNA): TGCGCCAGCAGCCAAGATAGTCGAGACTACGAGCAGTACTTC. It yields the protein CASSQDSRDYEQYF.

CDR3 nucleotide sequence: TGTGCCAGCAGTCTGACGCCTCCGAGTTTAGCGGGAGCGAACACCGGGGAGCTGTTTTTT. It translates to CASSLTPPSLAGANTGELFF. This chain connects TRBV27 to TRBJ2-2; TRBD2 matches at 9 bases. Germline loops: CDR1 MNHEY, CDR2 SMNVEV (reference sequence). The CDR3 sequence is 20 residues long. Trimming at V came to 5 bases and at J to 0 bases, leaving 16 bases not matched to a gene.

This chain joins TRBV7-3 and TRBJ2-2, with 8 bases lining up with TRBD2. Trimming removed 4 bases from V and 4 bases from J; junction bases left unmatched: 2. The CDR3 is 14 residues long. Germline CDR1 SGHTA, CDR2 FQGTGA. In DNA, the CDR3 is TGTGCCAGCAGCTCAGCGGGAGCCACCGGGGAGCTGTTTTTT. It specifies CASSSAGATGELFF.

This chain joins TRBV19 and TRBJ1-5, with unresolved D. Deletions cut 5 bases from V and 5 bases from J, with 22 bases between. The CDR3 length is 17 residues. Germline values: CDR1 LNHDA, CDR2 SQIVND (reference sequence). This CDR3 is CASSARFLSQFDQPQHF. The CDR3 DNA reads as TGTGCCAGTAGTGCCAGATTCTTGTCTCAATTCGATCAGCCCCAGCATTTT.

This sequence joins TRBV27 and TRBJ1-2, with 9 bases matching TRBD1. Germline CDR1 MNHEY, CDR2 SMNVEV (reference sequence). This CDR3 is 16 amino acids long. The V gene end was trimmed by 0 bases and the J gene end by 2 bases; junction bases not matched to a gene: 4. The CDR3 loop is CASSLSMGTGNYGYTF. The CDR3 coding sequence is TGTGCCAGCAGTTTATCAATGGGGACAGGGAACTATGGCTACACCTTC.

The rearrangement joins TRBV18 to TRBJ2-3, with 7 bases matching TRBD1. This CDR3 has 15 amino acids. The germline V gene has CDR1 KGHSH and CDR2 LQKENI. The V gene end was trimmed by 5 bases and the J gene end by 2 bases; junction bases not matched to a gene: 7. CDR3 nucleotides: TGTGCCAGCTCAGTTGGGACAGACCACACAGATACGCAGTATTTT. Encoded protein: CASSVGTDHTDTQYF.

The V and J genes are TRBV7-2 and TRBJ1-1; TRBD1 might be the D (5 bases). The V end lost 5 bases, the J end lost 5 bases, and 18 bases lay between the germline ends. The CDR3 spans 15 residues. The V gene's germline CDR1 is SGHTA and CDR2 FQGNSA. The DNA for the CDR3 is TGTGCCAGCAGCCCCTTCGCCAGGGATGGAACTGAAGCTTTCTTT. Its protein is CASSPFARDGTEAFF.

The chain carries TRBV10-3 and TRBJ2-5; TRBD1 agrees at 10 bases. The germline V gene encodes CDR1 ENHRY and CDR2 SYGVKD. This CDR3 is 14 amino acids long. With 6 bases clipped from V and 5 bases from J, the junction kept 6 bases outside the gene matches. CDR3 nucleotide sequence: TGTGCCATCAGAGGGACAGGGGTTTATGAGACCCAGTACTTC. This gives the protein CAIRGTGVYETQYF.

This chain connects TRBV7-9 to TRBJ1-6; 8 bases match TRBD1. The CDR3 covers 15 residues. V lost 0 bases to trimming and J lost 7 bases; unmatched junction nucleotides: 2. Per germline, CDR1 SEHNR and CDR2 FQNEAQ (reference sequence). Here the CDR3 DNA reads TGTGCCAGCAGCTTAGCGCAGGGGGCGAATTCACCCCTCCACTTT. This gives the protein CASSLAQGANSPLHF.

V and J are TRBV19 and TRBJ1-4; 9 bases agree with TRBD1. V dropped 9 bases and J dropped 7; count of bases not matched to a gene: 6. Per germline, CDR1 LNHDA and CDR2 SQIVND (reference sequence). There are 13 residues in the CDR3. The CDR3 nucleotides read TGTGCCAGCATGGGACAGGGCGTTGAAAAACTGTTTTTT. Protein sequence: CASMGQGVEKLFF.

The gene calls are TRBV5-1 and TRBJ2-2, with 8 positions matching TRBD1. The length of the CDR3 is 15 residues. Germline CDR1 SGHRS, CDR2 YFSETQ. The CDR3 loop reads CATGPGTGDTGELFF. As DNA, the CDR3 is TGCGCGACGGGCCCCGGGACAGGAGACACCGGGGAGCTGTTTTTT. The full variable domain, in which reference TRBV5-1 and TRBJ2-2 provide the parts outside the CDR3, is KAGVTQTPRYLIKTRGQQVTLSCSPISGHRSVSWYQQTPGQGLQFLFEYFSETQRNKGNFPGRFSGRQFSNSRSEMNVSTLELGDSALYLCATGPGTGDTGELFFGEGSRLTVL.

V and J are TRBV28 and TRBJ1-6; no definite D call. Per the germline V gene, CDR1 is MDHEN and CDR2 is SYDVKM. This CDR3 is built from 13 residues. V lost 6 bases and J lost 14, with 17 bases in between. CDR3 amino acids: CASSPLVSKSLHF. DNA for the CDR3: TGTGCCAGCAGCCCCCTCGTATCTAAATCCCTCCACTTT. Combining the CDR3 with reference TRBV28 and TRBJ1-6 gives the whole variable domain DVKVTQSSRYLVKRTGEKVFLECVQDMDHENMFWYRQDPGLGLRLIYFSYDVKMKEKGDIPEGYSVSREKKERFSLILESASTNQTSMYLCASSPLVSKSLHFGNGTRLTVT.

The chain recombines TRBV27 with TRBJ1-6, with D uncertain. Trimming took 3 bases from V and 4 from J, leaving 13 bases between them. The CDR3 length is 16 residues. From germline, CDR1 is MNHEY and CDR2 SMNVEV (reference sequence). This CDR3 is CASSFSATRYNSPLHF. Here the CDR3 DNA reads TGTGCCAGCAGTTTTTCCGCTACCCGTTATAATTCACCCCTCCACTTT.

This clone was counted at least ten times. This rearrangement joins TRBV4-1 to TRBJ2-3; TRBD2 matches at 7 bases. The CDR3 spans 15 residues. The V gene's germline CDR1 is MGHRA and CDR2 YSYEKL. Unmatched junction bases numbered 16, after V lost 10 bases and J lost 6 bases. The CDR3 region has the DNA TGCGCCATCAAGAGGGGACTACCAGGTTGGGATACGCAGTATTTT. Protein sequence: CAIKRGLPGWDTQYF.

This chain uses TRBV13 with TRBJ1-2, with D possibly being TRBD1 (5 bases). The germline V gene encodes CDR1 PRHDT and CDR2 FYEKMQ (reference sequence). The V end was cut by 6 bases, the J end by 8 bases, with 19 bases between. This CDR3 spans 14 amino acids. DNA for the CDR3: TGTGCCAGCAGTTCGACCGGCTTGGCAGGGGGCTACACCTTC. Translating gives CASSSTGLAGGYTF.

V is TRBV5-1 and J is TRBJ2-3, with TRBD2 matching 8 bases. The CDR3 has 16 amino acids. J was trimmed by 3 bases and V by 1 base; bases with no gene match: 7. Germline values: CDR1 SGHRS, CDR2 YFSETQ. Here the CDR3 reads CASSLIPASGTDTQYF. The CDR3, as DNA: TGCGCCAGCAGCTTGATTCCGGCTAGCGGGACAGATACGCAGTATTTT.

The chain couples TRBV30 to TRBJ1-5; 9 bases are shared with TRBD1. J lost 4 bases, V lost 2 bases, and 3 bases had no gene match. The CDR3 length is 14 residues. Germline V gives CDR1 GTSNPN, CDR2 SVGIG (reference sequence). Written as DNA, the CDR3 is TGTGCCTGGAGTTCGGGACAGGGTAATCAGCCCCAGCATTTT. It yields the protein CAWSSGQGNQPQHF.

The table lists this clone with a count of one. The rearrangement links TRBV19 to TRBJ1-2; 9 nucleotides line up with TRBD1. The germline V gene has CDR1 LNHDA and CDR2 SQIVND (reference sequence). The CDR3 sequence is 17 residues long. V trimming: 2 bases; J trimming: 8 bases; junction bases outside the gene matches: 15. CDR3 coding DNA: TGTGCCAGTAGTATATCCCCCCCGACAGGGGGTATGGAAGGCTACACCTTC. Translating it yields CASSISPPTGGMEGYTF.